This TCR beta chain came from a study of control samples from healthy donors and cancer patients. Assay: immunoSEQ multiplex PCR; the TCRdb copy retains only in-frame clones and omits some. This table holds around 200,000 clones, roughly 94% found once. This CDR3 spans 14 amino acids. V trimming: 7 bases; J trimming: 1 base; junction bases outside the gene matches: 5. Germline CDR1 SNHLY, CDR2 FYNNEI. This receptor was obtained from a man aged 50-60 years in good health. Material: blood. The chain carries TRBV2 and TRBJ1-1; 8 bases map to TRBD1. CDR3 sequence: CASTGDRGNTEAFF. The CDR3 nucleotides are TGTGCCAGCACGGGAGACAGGGGGAACACTGAAGCTTTCTTT.